The 9 T cell receptor beta chains reported below all come from one sample, sequenced in a study of blood T cell repertoires in COVID-19. The data were produced by immunoSEQ multiplex PCR, yet TCRdb's version contains in-frame clones alone and is incomplete. Counted here are 220,000 or so clones, 80% to 95% occurring once; the ten biggest clones make up 0.8% to 1%. The specimen sequenced was peripheral blood. The receptor source for this set is a man in his sixties with COVID-19, enrolled during active disease.

The chain links TRBV29-1 to TRBJ2-3, with D possibly TRBD1 on 5 matching bases. Germline CDR1 and CDR2: SQVTM and ANQGSEA. Trimming took off 7 bases at V and 8 bases at J, with 25 bases between the two ends. This CDR3 comprises 15 residues. This CDR3 reads CSADVGRPAQGTQYF. The CDR3 DNA follows: TGCAGCGCCGACGTCGGCCGCCCCGCGCAGGGTACGCAGTATTTT.

The CDR3: CASSVSAGLGGYTF. CDR3 sequence (DNA): TGTGCCAGCAGCGTATCGGCAGGGCTAGGAGGCTACACCTTC. The chain couples TRBV7-2 to TRBJ1-2; tentative D call: TRBD1 (5 bases). The CDR3 sequence is 14 residues long. V lost 5 bases to trimming and J lost 8 bases, with 18 bases between them. Germline V gene sequence: CDR1 SGHTA, CDR2 FQGNSA.

V usage is TRBV18 and J usage is TRBJ1-1, with a weak D call TRBD1 (6 bases). The CDR3 length is 13 residues. Trimming took 6 bases from V and 4 from J, leaving 12 bases between them. Germline CDR1 KGHSH, CDR2 LQKENI. The CDR3 spells CASSPTGITEAFF. Here the CDR3 DNA reads TGTGCCAGCTCGCCTACAGGGATCACTGAAGCTTTCTTT.

The genes are TRBV15 and TRBJ2-7; 7 nucleotides match TRBD2. The CDR3 covers 15 residues. Losses at the gene ends were 1 base for V and 7 bases for J; bases not matched to a gene: 10. Looked up from germline, CDR1 is LNHNV and CDR2 is YYDKDF (reference sequence). For the CDR3, the DNA is TGTGCCACCAGCAGAGGATTGGCGGGAGTAAGAGAGCAGTACTTC. Encoded protein: CATSRGLAGVREQYF.

The chain is built from TRBV24-1 and TRBJ2-3, with D hard to call. CDR1 KGHDR and CDR2 SFDVKD come from the germline V gene. This CDR3 region has 19 residues. Deletions cut 9 bases from V and 0 bases from J, with 27 bases between. CDR3 nucleotide sequence: TGTGCCACCGCTGTGGGTCGACCCTCCGGAGTCTCTAGCACAGATACGCAGTATTTT. Translating it yields CATAVGRPSGVSSTDTQYF.

The rearrangement uses TRBV11-2 and TRBJ1-4, with TRBD1 matching over 8 bases. The ends lost 5 bases at V and 13 bases at J; junction bases unmatched: 9. Looked up from germline, CDR1 is SGHAT and CDR2 is FQNNGV. The CDR3 consists of 13 residues. The CDR3, as DNA: TGTGCCAGCAGCCATACTACAGGGGGAAGACTGTTTTTT. This codes for CASSHTTGGRLFF.

J is TRBJ2-6 and V is TRBV24-1; TRBD1 aligns across 7 bases. This CDR3 is 19 amino acids long. The V and J ends lost 4 bases and 0 bases, in that order; junction bases with no gene match: 11. The germline V gene has CDR1 KGHDR and CDR2 SFDVKD. CDR3 protein: CATSEPPGQRSSGANVLTF. The CDR3 DNA reads TGTGCCACCAGTGAGCCACCGGGACAGCGTTCCTCTGGGGCCAACGTCCTGACTTTC.

CDR3 sequence reads: CAIRGTGRSYGYTF. The CDR3 DNA reads as TGTGCCATCAGGGGGACAGGGAGGTCCTATGGCTACACCTTC. The chain is built from TRBV10-3 and TRBJ1-2; TRBD1 aligns across 9 bases. This CDR3 region has 14 residues. Germline CDR1 ENHRY, CDR2 SYGVKD. The V segment lost 6 bases and the J segment 4 bases; nucleotides outside the gene matches: 6.

The J gene is TRBJ1-1, the V gene TRBV5-4; D is possibly TRBD1 (6 bases). This CDR3 contains 16 residues. In germline, CDR1 is SGHNT, CDR2 YYREEE (reference sequence). V dropped 0 bases and J dropped 1 base, with 13 bases sitting between them. The CDR3 DNA sequence: TGTGCCAGCAGCTTGGGGGGGCATGGGGCGAACACTGAAGCTTTCTTT. It translates to CASSLGGHGANTEAFF. The whole variable domain, remainder taken from reference TRBV5-4 and TRBJ1-1, is ETGVTQSPTHLIKTRGQQVTLRCSSQSGHNTVSWYQQALGQGPQFIFQYYREEENGRGNFPPRFSGLQFPNYSSELNVNALELDDSALYLCASSLGGHGANTEAFFGQGTRLTVV.